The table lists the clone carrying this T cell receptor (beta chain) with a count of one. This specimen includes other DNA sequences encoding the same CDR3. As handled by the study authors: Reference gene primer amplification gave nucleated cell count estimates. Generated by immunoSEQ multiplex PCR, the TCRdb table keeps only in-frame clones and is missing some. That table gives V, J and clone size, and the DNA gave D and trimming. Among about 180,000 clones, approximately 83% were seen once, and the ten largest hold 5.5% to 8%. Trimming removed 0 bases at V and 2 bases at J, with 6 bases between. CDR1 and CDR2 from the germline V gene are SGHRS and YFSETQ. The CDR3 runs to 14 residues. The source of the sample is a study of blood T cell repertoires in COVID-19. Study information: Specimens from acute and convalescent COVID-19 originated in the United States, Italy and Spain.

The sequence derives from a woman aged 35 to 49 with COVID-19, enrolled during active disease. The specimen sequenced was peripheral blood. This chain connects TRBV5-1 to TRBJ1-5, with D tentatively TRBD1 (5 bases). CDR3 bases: TGCGCCAGCAGCTTGGCGGGGGGCAATCAGCCCCAGCATTTT. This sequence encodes CASSLAGGNQPQHF.